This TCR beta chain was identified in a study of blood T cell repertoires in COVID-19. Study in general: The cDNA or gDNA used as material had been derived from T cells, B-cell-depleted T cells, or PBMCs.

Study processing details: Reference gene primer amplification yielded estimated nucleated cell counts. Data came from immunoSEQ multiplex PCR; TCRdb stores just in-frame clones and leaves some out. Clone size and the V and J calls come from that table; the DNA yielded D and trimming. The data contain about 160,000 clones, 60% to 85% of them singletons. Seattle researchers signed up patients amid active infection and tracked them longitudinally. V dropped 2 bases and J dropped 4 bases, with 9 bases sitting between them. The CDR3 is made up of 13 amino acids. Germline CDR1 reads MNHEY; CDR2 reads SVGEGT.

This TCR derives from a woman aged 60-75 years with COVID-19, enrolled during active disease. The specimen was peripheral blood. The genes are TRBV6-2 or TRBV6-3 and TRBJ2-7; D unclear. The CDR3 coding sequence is TGTGCCAGCAGTTACGGCAGCGTTTACGAGCAGTACTTC. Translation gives CASSYGSVYEQYF.